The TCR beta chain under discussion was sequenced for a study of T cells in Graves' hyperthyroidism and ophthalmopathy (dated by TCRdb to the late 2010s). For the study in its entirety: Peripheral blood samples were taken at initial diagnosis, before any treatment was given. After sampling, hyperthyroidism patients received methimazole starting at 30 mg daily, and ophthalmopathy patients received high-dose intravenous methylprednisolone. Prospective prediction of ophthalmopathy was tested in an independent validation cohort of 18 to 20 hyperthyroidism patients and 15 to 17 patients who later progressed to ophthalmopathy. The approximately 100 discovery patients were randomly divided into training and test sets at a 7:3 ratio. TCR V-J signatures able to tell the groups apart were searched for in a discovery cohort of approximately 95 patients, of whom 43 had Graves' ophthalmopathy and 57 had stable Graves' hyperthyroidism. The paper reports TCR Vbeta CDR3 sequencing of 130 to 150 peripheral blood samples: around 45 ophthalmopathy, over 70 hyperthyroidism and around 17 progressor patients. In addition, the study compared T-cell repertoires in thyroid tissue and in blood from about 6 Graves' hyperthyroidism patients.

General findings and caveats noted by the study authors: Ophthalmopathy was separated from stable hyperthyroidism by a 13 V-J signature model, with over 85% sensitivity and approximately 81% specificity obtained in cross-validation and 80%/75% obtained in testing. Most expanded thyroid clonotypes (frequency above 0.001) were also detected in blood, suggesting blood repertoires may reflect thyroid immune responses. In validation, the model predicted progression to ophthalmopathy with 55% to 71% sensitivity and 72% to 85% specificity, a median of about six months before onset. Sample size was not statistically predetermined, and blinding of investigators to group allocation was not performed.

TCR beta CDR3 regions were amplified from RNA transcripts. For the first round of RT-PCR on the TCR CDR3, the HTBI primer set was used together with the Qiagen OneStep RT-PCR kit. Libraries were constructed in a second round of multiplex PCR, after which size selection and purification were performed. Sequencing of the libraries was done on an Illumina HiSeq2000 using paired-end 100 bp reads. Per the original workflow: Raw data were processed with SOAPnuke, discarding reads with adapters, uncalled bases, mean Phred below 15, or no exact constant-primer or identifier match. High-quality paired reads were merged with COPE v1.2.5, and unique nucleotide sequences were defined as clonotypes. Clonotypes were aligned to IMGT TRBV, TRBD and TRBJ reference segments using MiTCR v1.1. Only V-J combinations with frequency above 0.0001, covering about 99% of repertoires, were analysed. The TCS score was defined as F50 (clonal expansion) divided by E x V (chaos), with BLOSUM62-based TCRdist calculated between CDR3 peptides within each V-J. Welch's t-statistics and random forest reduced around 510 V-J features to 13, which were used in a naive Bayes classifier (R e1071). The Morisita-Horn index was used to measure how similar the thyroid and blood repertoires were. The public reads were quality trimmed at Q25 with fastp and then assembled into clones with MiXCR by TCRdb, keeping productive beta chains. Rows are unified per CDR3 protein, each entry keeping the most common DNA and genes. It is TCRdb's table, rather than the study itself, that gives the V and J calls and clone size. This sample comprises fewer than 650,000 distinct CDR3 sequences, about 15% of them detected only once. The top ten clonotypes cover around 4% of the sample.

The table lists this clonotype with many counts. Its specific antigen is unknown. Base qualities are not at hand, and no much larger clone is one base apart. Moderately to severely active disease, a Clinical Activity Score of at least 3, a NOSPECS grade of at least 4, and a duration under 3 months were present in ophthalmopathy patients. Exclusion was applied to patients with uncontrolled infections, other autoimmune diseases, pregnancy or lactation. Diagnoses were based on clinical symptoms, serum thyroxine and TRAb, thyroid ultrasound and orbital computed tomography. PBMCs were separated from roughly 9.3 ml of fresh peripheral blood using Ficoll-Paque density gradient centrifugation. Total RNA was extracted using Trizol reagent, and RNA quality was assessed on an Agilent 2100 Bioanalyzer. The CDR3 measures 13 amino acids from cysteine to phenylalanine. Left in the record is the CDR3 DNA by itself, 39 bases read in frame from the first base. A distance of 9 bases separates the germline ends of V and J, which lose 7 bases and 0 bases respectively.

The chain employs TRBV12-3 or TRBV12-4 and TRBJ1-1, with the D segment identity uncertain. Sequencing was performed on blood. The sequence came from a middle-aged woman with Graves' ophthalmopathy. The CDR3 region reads CASKRALNTEAFF. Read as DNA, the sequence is TGTGCCAGCAAAAGAGCCCTGAACACTGAAGCTTTCTTT.